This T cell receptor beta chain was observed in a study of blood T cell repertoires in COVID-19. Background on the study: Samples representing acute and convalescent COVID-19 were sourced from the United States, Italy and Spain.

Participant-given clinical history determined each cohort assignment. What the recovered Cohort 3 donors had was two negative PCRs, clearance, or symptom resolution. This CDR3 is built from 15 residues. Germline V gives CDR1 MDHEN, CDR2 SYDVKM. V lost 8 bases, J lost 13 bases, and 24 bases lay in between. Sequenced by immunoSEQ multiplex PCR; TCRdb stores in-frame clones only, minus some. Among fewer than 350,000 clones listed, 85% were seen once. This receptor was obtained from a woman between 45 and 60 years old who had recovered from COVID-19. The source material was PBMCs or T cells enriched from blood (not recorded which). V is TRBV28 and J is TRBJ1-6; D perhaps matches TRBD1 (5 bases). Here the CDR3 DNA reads TGTGCCAGCCTACCGGGGGGAGCCGGTCGGTTGCCCCTCCACTTT. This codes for CASLPGGAGRLPLHF.